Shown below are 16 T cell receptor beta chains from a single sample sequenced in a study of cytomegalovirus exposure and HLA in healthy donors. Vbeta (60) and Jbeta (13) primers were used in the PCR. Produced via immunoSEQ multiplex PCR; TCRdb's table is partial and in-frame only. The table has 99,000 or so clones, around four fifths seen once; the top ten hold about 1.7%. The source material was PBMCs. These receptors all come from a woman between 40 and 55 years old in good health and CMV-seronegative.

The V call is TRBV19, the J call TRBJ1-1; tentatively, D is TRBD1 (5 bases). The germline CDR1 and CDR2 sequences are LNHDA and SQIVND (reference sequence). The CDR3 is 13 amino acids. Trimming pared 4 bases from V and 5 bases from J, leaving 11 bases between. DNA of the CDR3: TGTGCCAGTAGTACCGGGGGTTGGACTGAAGCTTTCTTT. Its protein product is CASSTGGWTEAFF.

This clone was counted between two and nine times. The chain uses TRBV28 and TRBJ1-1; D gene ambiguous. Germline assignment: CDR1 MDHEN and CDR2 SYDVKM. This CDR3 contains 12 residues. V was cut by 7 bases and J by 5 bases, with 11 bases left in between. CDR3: CASTESKTEAFF. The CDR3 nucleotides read TGTGCCAGCACGGAGAGTAAGACTGAAGCTTTCTTT. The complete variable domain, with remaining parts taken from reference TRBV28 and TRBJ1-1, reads DVKVTQSSRYLVKRTGEKVFLECVQDMDHENMFWYRQDPGLGLRLIYFSYDVKMKEKGDIPEGYSVSREKKERFSLILESASTNQTSMYLCASTESKTEAFFGQGTRLTVV.

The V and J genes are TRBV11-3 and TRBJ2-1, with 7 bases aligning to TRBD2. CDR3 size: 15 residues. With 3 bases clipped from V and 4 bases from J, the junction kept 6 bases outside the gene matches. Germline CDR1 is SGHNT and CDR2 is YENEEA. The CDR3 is CASSFRLAEYNEQFF. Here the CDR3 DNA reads TGTGCCAGCAGCTTTAGGCTAGCGGAATACAATGAGCAGTTCTTC.

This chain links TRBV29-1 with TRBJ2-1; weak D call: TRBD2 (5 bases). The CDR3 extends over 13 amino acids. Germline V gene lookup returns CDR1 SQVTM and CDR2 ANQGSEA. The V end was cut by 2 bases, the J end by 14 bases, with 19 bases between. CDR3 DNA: TGCAGCGTTGAATCCCTTGGATCCGCCGGGGAGTTCTTC. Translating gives CSVESLGSAGEFF.

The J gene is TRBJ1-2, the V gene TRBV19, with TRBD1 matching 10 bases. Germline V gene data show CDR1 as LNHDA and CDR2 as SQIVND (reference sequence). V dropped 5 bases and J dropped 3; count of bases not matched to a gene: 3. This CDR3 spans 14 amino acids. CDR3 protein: CASSPTGGHYGYTF. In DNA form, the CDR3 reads TGTGCCAGTAGTCCGACAGGGGGCCACTATGGCTACACCTTC.

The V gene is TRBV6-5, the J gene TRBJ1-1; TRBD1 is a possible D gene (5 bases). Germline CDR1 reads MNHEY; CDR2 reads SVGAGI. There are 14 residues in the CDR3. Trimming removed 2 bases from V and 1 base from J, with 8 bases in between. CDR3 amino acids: CASSYGAANTEAFF. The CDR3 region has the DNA TGTGCCAGCAGTTACGGGGCAGCGAACACTGAAGCTTTCTTT.

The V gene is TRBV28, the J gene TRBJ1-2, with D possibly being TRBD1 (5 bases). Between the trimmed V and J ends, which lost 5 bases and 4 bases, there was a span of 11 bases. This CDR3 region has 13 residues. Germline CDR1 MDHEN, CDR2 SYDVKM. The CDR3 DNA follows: TGTGCCAGCAGTCCCGGGAGGGGCTATGGCTACACCTTC. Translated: CASSPGRGYGYTF.

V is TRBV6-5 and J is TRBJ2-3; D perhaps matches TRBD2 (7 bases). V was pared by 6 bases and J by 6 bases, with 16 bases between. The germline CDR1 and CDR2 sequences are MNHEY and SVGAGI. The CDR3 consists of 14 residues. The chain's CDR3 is CASRLRGGSDTQYF. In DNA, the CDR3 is TGTGCCAGCAGGTTAAGGGGGGGTTCTGATACGCAGTATTTT.

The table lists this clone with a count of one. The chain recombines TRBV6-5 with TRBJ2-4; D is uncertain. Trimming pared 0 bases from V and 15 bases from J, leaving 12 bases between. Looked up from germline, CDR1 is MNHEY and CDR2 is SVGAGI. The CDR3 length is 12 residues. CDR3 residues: CASSYSGGALYF. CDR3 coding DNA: TGTGCCAGCAGTTACTCTGGCGGAGCATTGTACTTC.

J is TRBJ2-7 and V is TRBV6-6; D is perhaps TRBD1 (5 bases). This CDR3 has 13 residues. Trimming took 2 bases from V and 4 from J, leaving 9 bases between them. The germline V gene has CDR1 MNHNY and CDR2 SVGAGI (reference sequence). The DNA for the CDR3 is TGTGCCAGCAGTTACATATCAGGGTACGAGCAGTACTTC. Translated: CASSYISGYEQYF.

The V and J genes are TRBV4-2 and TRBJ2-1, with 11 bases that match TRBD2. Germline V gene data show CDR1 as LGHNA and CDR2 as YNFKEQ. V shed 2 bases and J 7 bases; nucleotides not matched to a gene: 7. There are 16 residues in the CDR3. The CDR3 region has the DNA TGTGCCAGCAGCCAACTAGCGGGAGGAAGTAGAAATGAGCAGTTCTTC. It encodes CASSQLAGGSRNEQFF.

In DNA form, the CDR3 reads TGTGCCAGCAGTCTGAAGGGACTAGCTCTTTCCTACGAGCAGTACTTC. Residues: CASSLKGLALSYEQYF. The J gene is TRBJ2-7, the V gene TRBV2; 9 bases are a match to TRBD2. Losses at the gene ends were 5 bases for V and 1 base for J; bases not matched to a gene: 9. The CDR3 is made up of 16 amino acids. Germline V lookup: CDR1 SNHLY, CDR2 FYNNEI.

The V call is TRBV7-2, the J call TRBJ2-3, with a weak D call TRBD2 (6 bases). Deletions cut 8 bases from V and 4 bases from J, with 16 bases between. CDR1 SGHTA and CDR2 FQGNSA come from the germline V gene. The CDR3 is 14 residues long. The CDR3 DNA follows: TGTGCCAGCCGATCTCGGGGAGGCGCAGATACGCAGTATTTT. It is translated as CASRSRGGADTQYF.

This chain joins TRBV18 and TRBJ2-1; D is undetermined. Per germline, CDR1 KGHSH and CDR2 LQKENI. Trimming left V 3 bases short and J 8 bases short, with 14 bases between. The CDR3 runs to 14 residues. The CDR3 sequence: CASSPGRFGYEQFF. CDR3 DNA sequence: TGTGCCAGCTCACCGGGCCGTTTTGGGTATGAGCAGTTCTTC.

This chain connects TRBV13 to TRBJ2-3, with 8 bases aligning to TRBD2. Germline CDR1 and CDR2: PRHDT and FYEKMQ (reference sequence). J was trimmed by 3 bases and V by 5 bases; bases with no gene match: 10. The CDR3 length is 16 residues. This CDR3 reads CASSANRGLATDTQYF. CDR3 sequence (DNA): TGTGCCAGCAGCGCAAACCGCGGACTAGCTACAGATACGCAGTATTTT.

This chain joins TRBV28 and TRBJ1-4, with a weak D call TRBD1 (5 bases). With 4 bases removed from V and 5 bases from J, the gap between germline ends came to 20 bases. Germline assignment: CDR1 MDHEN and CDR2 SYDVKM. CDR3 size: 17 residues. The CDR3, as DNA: TGTGCCAGCAGTTCGAACCGGCTGGACATCCAGAATGAAAAACTGTTTTTT. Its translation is CASSSNRLDIQNEKLFF.